The subject of this entry is one T cell receptor beta chain. This entry comes from a study of T cell changes during pregnancy in multiple sclerosis. J lost 7 bases, V lost 4 bases, and 13 bases had no gene match. Germline V CDR1 and CDR2: SGHRS, YFSETQ. This CDR3 has 15 residues. Sequenced by immunoSEQ multiplex PCR; TCRdb stores in-frame clones only, minus some. In the table there are 37,000 or so clones, 94% of which are singletons. The chain combines TRBV5-1 with TRBJ2-5, with 7 bases lining up with TRBD2. The receptor was isolated from a female donor with multiple sclerosis, enrolled in a pregnancy study. The specimen comprised peripheral blood, sampled in the third trimester of pregnancy. The DNA for the CDR3 is TGCGCCAGCAGCCCCGGGACTACCGGATTGGGGACCCAGTACTTC. It specifies CASSPGTTGLGTQYF. Variable domain in full (rest from reference TRBV5-1 and TRBJ2-5): KAGVTQTPRYLIKTRGQQVTLSCSPISGHRSVSWYQQTPGQGLQFLFEYFSETQRNKGNFPGRFSGRQFSNSRSEMNVSTLELGDSALYLCASSPGTTGLGTQYFGPGTRLLVL.